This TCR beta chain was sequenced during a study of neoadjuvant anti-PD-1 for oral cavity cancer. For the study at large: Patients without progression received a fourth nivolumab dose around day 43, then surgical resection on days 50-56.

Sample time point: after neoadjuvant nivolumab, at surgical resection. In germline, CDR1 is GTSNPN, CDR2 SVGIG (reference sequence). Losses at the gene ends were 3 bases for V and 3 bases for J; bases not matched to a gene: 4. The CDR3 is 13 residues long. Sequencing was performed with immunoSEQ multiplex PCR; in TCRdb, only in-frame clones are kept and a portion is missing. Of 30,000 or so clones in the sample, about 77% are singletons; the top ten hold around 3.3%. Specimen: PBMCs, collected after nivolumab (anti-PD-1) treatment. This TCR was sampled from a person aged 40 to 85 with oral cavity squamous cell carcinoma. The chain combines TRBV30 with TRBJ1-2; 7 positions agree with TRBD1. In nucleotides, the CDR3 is TGTGCCTGGAGGCACGGGACAGACTATGGCTACACCTTC. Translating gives CAWRHGTDYGYTF. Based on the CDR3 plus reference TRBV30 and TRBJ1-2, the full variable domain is SQTIHQWPATLVQPVGSPLSLECTVEGTSNPNLYWYRQAAGRGLQLLFYSVGIGQISSEVPQNLSASRPQDRQFILSSKKLLLSDSGFYLCAWRHGTDYGYTFGSGTRLTVV.